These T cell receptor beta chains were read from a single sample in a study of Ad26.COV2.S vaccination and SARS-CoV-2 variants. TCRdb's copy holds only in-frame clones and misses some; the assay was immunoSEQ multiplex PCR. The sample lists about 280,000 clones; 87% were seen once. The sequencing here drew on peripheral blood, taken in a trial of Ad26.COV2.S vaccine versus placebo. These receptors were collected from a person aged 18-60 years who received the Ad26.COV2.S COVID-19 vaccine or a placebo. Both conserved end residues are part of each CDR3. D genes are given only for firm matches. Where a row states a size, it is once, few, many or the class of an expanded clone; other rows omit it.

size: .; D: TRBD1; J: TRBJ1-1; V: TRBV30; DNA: TGTGCCTGGGGGACAGGGGGCTATAACACTGAAGCTTTCTTT; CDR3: CAWGTGGYNTEAFF
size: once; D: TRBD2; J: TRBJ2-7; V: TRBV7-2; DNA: TGTGCCAGCAGCTTAGATGGGACTAGCAACTACGAGCAGTACTTC; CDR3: CASSLDGTSNYEQYF
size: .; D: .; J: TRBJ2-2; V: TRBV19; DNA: TGTGCCAGTAGCCCCGACTATGTTCGGGAGCTGTTTTTT; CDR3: CASSPDYVRELFF
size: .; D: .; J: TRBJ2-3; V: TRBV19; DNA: TGTGCCAGTAGTATTGGGATGAACACAGATACGCAGTATTTT; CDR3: CASSIGMNTDTQYF
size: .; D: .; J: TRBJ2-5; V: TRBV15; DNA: TGTGCCACCAGCAGAGGAACAGGGCAAGAGACCCAGTACTTC; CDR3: CATSRGTGQETQYF
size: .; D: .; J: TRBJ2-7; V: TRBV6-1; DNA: TGTGCCAGCAGTGAATTATGGACTCCATCCTACGAGCAGTACTTC; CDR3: CASSELWTPSYEQYF
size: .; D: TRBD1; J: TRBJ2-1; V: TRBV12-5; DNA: TGTGCTAGTGGTGCTTCCCGGGACAGGGTCAATGAGCAGTTCTTC; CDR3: CASGASRDRVNEQFF
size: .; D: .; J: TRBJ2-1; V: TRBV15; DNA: TGTGCCACCAGGGGATGGGGCGCAGCCTACAATGAGCAGTTCTTC; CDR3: CATRGWGAAYNEQFF
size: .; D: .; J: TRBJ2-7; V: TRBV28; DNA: TGTGCCAGCAGTCTCCCCTCGGCAGTCTACGAGCAGTACTTC; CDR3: CASSLPSAVYEQYF
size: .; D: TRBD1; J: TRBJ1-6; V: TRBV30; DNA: TGTGCCTGGAGTGTACAGGGGATTTCACCCCTCCACTTT; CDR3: CAWSVQGISPLHF
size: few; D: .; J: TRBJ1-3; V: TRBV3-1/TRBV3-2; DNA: TGTGCCAGCATTTCTGGAAACACCATATATTTT; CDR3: CASISGNTIYF
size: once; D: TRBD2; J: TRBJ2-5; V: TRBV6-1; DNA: TGTGCCAGCAGTTCCGGGACTAGCGGAGAGACCCAGTACTTC; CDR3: CASSSGTSGETQYF
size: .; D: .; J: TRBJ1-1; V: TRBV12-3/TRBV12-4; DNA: TGTGCCAGCAGTTTGTTGGGGGGGGGAGAAGCTTTCTTT; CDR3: CASSLLGGGEAFF
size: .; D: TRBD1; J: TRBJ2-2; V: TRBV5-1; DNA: TGCGCCAGCAGTTTTTCCACAGGGGACACCGGGGAGCTGTTTTTT; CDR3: CASSFSTGDTGELFF
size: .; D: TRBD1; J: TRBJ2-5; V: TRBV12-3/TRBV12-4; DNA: TGTGCCAGCAGGCCTGGGACAGAAGAGACCCAGTACTTC; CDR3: CASRPGTEETQYF
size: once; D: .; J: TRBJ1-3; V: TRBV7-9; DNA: TGTGCCAGCAGGTTGGGACCGATAAGCTCTGGAAACACCATATATTTT; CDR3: CASRLGPISSGNTIYF
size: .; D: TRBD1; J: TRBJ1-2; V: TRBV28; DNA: TGTGCCAGCAGCCCCGGGACAGGGCAATGGCATGGCTACACCTTC; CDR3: CASSPGTGQWHGYTF
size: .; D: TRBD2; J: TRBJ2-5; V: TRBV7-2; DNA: TGTGCCAGCAGCTTATTAGCGGGGAGGGTGGGGACCCAGTACTTC; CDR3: CASSLLAGRVGTQYF
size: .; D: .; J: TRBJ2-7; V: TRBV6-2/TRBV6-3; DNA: TGTGCCAGCAGTTACTCAGTGGCTTACTACGAGCAGTACTTC; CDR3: CASSYSVAYYEQYF
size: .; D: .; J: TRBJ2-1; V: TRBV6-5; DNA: TGTGCCAGCAGATTCGGGCATGAGCAGTTCTTC; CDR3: CASRFGHEQFF
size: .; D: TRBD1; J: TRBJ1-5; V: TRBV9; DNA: TGTGCCAGCGCCCGGGACAGGGGCAATCAGCCCCAGCATTTT; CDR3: CASARDRGNQPQHF
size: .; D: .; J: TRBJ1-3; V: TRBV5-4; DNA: TGTGCCACCAAACCGACCGGGGCGGGAAACACCATATATTTT; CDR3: CATKPTGAGNTIYF
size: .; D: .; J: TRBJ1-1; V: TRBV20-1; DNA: TGCAGTGCTCTAGCCGACACTGAAGCTTTCTTT; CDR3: CSALADTEAFF
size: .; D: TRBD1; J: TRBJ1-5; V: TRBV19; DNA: TGTGCCAGTAGTGTGACAGGGGGCGGTCAGCCCCAGCATTTT; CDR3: CASSVTGGGQPQHF
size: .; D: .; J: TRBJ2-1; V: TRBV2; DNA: TGTGCCAGCAGTGAATTGGGGGGCCCTCGGTTCTTC; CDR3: CASSELGGPRFF
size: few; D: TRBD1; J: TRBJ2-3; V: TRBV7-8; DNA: TGTGCCAGCAGCCCGGACAGGGGGCCCTTAACTAGCACAGATACGCAGTATTTT; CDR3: CASSPDRGPLTSTDTQYF
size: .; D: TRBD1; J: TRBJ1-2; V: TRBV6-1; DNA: TGTGCCAGCAGTGAAGGTCAGGGGGCTTATGGCTACACCTTC; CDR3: CASSEGQGAYGYTF